The rows below give T cell receptor beta chains drawn from one sample of a study of technical replicates of blood from a few donors. This table comes from immunoSEQ multiplex PCR, and its TCRdb copy is limited to in-frame clones, with some not included. The sample includes more than 75,000 clones, around 94% of them seen just once. The sample was T cells isolated from PBMCs. These receptors were collected from a human donor in good health. The CDR3 runs from the conserved cysteine through the conserved F or W. A D gene is named only where the DNA matches it firmly. Not every row has a clone size; where given, it reads once, few, many or a size class.

d_call: NA
clone_size: NA
v_call: TRBV6-1
j_call: TRBJ1-4
cdr3_nt: TGTGCCAGCAGTGTTGTAGGCGCCCAGGTGGATGAAAAACTGTTTTTT
cdr3_aa: CASSVVGAQVDEKLFF

d_call: NA
clone_size: NA
v_call: TRBV7-2
j_call: TRBJ2-2
cdr3_nt: TGTGCCAGCAGCTTACAGCGACTGAACACCGGGGAGCTGTTTTTT
cdr3_aa: CASSLQRLNTGELFF

d_call: TRBD1
clone_size: NA
v_call: TRBV4-3
j_call: TRBJ2-1
cdr3_nt: TGCGCCAGCAGCCACCCTCCGGGACAGGGGGCTAATGAGCAGTTCTTC
cdr3_aa: CASSHPPGQGANEQFF

d_call: TRBD2
clone_size: NA
v_call: TRBV27
j_call: TRBJ2-7
cdr3_nt: TGTGCCAGCAGGGGGGGACTAGCGGGAGGGCCCTACGAGCAGTACTTC
cdr3_aa: CASRGGLAGGPYEQYF

d_call: TRBD1
clone_size: NA
v_call: TRBV29-1
j_call: TRBJ2-2
cdr3_nt: TGCAGCGTCAATGTACACAGGGGCGGGGAGCTGTTTTTT
cdr3_aa: CSVNVHRGGELFF

d_call: NA
clone_size: NA
v_call: TRBV7-2
j_call: TRBJ1-1
cdr3_nt: TGTGCCAGCAGCACCACGGGTCCACGGGCTGAAGCTTTCTTT
cdr3_aa: CASSTTGPRAEAFF

d_call: TRBD1
clone_size: NA
v_call: TRBV5-1
j_call: TRBJ2-7
cdr3_nt: TGCGCCAGCAGCATATCGACAGGGAATGAGCAGTACTTC
cdr3_aa: CASSISTGNEQYF

d_call: NA
clone_size: NA
v_call: TRBV7-3
j_call: TRBJ2-1
cdr3_nt: TGTGCCAGCAGCTTAATGCCAGCTTCTAGCTCCTACAATGAGCAGTTCTTC
cdr3_aa: CASSLMPASSSYNEQFF

d_call: TRBD1
clone_size: NA
v_call: TRBV15
j_call: TRBJ2-3
cdr3_nt: TGTGCCACCCTCCGGGACAGGCTGCCAGATACGCAGTATTTT
cdr3_aa: CATLRDRLPDTQYF

d_call: NA
clone_size: once
v_call: TRBV5-1
j_call: TRBJ2-2
cdr3_nt: TGCGCCAGCCTGCGGGACGTTAACACCGGGGAGCTGTTTTTT
cdr3_aa: CASLRDVNTGELFF

d_call: NA
clone_size: NA
v_call: TRBV29-1
j_call: TRBJ2-7
cdr3_nt: TGCAGCGTCGGACAGTCCTCCTACGAGCAGTACTTC
cdr3_aa: CSVGQSSYEQYF

d_call: TRBD1
clone_size: NA
v_call: TRBV6-6
j_call: TRBJ1-3
cdr3_nt: TGTGCCAGCAGTTACTTCAGGGGGAACTCTGGAAACACCATATATTTT
cdr3_aa: CASSYFRGNSGNTIYF

d_call: TRBD2
clone_size: NA
v_call: TRBV5-1
j_call: TRBJ2-1
cdr3_nt: TGCGCCAGCAGCCAGGGAGGGAGCGCCTACAATGAGCAGTTCTTC
cdr3_aa: CASSQGGSAYNEQFF

d_call: NA
clone_size: NA
v_call: TRBV11-3
j_call: TRBJ2-7
cdr3_nt: TGTGCCAGCAGCTCGACTAGCTCCTACGAGCAGTACTTC
cdr3_aa: CASSSTSSYEQYF

d_call: NA
clone_size: NA
v_call: TRBV30
j_call: TRBJ2-2
cdr3_nt: TGTGCCTGGAGTCCGGACACCGGGGAGCTGTTTTTT
cdr3_aa: CAWSPDTGELFF

d_call: NA
clone_size: NA
v_call: TRBV7-9
j_call: TRBJ2-3
cdr3_nt: TGTGCCAGCAGCTTCCCGAGCAGGGGCACAGATACGCAGTATTTT
cdr3_aa: CASSFPSRGTDTQYF

d_call: NA
clone_size: NA
v_call: TRBV28
j_call: TRBJ2-7
cdr3_nt: TGTGCCAGCAGTATACAACTAGGCGCCTACGAGCAGTACTTC
cdr3_aa: CASSIQLGAYEQYF

d_call: TRBD1
clone_size: once
v_call: TRBV30
j_call: TRBJ2-5
cdr3_nt: TGTGCCTGGAATTTGGGACAGGGGGCGAACCCCACAGAGACCCAGTACTTC
cdr3_aa: CAWNLGQGANPTETQYF